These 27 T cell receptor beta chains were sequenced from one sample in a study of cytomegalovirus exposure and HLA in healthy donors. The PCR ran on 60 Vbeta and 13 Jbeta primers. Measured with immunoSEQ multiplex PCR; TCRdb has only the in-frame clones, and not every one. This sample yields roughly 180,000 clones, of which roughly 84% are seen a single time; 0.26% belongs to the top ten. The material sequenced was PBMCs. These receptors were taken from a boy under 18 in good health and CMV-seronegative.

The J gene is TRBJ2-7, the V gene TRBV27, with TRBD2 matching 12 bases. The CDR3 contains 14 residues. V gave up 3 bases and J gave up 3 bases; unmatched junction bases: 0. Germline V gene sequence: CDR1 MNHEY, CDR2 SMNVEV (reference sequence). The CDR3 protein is CASSLTSGSYEQYF. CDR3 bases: TGTGCCAGCAGTTTGACTAGCGGGAGCTACGAGCAGTACTTC.

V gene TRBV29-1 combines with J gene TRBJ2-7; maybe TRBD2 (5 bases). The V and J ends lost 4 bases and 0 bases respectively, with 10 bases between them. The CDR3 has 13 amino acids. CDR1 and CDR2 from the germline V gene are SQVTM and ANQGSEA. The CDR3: CSVASGYSYEQYF. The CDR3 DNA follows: TGCAGCGTTGCTTCGGGATACTCCTACGAGCAGTACTTC.

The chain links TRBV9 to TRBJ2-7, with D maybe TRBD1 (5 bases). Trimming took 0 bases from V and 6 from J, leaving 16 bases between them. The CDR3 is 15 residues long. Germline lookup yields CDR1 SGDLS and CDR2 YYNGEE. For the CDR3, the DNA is TGTGCCAGCAGCGTAGAGCCAGCCAGGGTGTTCGAGCAGTACTTC. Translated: CASSVEPARVFEQYF. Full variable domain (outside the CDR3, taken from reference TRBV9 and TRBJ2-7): DSGVTQTPKHLITATGQRVTLRCSPRSGDLSVYWYQQSLDQGLQFLIQYYNGEERAKGNILERFSAQQFPDLHSELNLSSLELGDSALYFCASSVEPARVFEQYFGPGTRLTVT.

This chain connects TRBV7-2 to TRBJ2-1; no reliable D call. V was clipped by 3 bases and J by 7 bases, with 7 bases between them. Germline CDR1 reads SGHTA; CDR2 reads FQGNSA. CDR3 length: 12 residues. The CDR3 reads CASSLSRNEQFF. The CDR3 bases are TGTGCCAGCAGCTTGAGTCGGAATGAGCAGTTCTTC.

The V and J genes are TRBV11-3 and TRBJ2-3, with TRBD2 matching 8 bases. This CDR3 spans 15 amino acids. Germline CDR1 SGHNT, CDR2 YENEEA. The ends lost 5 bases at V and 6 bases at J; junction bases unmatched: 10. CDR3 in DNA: TGTGCCAGCAGCCGCCTCGCCGGGGGGGGTGATACGCAGTATTTT. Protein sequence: CASSRLAGGGDTQYF.

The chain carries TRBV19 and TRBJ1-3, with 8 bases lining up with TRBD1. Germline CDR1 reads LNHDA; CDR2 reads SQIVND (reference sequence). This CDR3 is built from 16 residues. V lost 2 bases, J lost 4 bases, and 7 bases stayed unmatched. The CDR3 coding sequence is TGTGCCAGTAGTATACAGACAGGGGCTGGAGGAAACACCATATATTTT. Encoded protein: CASSIQTGAGGNTIYF.

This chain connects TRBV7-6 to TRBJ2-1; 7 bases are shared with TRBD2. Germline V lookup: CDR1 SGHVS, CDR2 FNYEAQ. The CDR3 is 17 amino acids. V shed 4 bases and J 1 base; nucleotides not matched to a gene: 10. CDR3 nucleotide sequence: TGTGCCAGCAGCTCCGCCTTTCGCGGGAGTTCCTACAATGAGCAGTTCTTC. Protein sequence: CASSSAFRGSSYNEQFF.

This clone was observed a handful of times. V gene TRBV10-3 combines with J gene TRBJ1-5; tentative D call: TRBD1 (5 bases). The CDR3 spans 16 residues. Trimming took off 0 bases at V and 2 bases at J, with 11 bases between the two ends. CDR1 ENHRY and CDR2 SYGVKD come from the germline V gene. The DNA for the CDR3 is TGTGCCATCAGTGAGTCGAAGGGGCAGGGCAATCAGCCCCAGCATTTT. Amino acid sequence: CAISESKGQGNQPQHF.

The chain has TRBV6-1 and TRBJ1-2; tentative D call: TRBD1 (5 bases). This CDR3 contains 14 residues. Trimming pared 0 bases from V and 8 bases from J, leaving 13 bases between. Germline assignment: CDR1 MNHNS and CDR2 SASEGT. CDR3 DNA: TGTGCCAGCAGTGAAGCCCAGGGCTGGGTGGGCTACACCTTC. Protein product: CASSEAQGWVGYTF.

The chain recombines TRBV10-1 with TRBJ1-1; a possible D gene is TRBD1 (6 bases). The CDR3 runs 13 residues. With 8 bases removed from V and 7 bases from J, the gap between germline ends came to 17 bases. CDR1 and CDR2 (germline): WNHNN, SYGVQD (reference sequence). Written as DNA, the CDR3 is TGCGCCAGCGCCCGGGACACCGGGTATGAAGCTTTCTTT. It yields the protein CASARDTGYEAFF.

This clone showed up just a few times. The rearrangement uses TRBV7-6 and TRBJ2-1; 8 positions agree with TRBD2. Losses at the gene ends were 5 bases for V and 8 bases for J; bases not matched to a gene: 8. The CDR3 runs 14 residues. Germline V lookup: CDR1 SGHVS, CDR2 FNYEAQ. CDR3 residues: CASSQAGGTDEQFF. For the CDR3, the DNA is TGTGCCAGCAGCCAGGCGGGGGGTACGGATGAGCAGTTCTTC.

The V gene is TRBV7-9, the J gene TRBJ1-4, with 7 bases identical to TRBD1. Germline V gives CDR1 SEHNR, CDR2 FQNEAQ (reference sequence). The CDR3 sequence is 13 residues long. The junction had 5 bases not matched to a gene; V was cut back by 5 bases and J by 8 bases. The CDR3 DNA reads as TGTGCCAGCAGCACAGGACAGGACGAAAAACTGTTTTTT. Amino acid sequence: CASSTGQDEKLFF. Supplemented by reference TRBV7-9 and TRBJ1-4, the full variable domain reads DTGVSQNPRHKITKRGQNVTFRCDPISEHNRLYWYRQTLGQGPEFLTYFQNEAQLEKSRLLSDRFSAERPKGSFSTLEIQRTEQGDSAMYLCASSTGQDEKLFFGSGTQLSVL.

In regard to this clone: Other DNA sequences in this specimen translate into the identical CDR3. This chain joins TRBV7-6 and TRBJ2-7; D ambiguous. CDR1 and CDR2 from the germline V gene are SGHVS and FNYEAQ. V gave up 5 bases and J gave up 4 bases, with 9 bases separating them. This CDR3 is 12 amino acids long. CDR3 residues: CASSPPGYEQYF. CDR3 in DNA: TGTGCCAGCAGCCCCCCAGGTTACGAGCAGTACTTC.

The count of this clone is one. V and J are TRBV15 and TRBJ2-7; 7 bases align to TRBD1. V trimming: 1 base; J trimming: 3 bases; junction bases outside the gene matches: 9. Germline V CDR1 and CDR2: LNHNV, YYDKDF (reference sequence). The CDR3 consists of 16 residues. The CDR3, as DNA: TGTGCCACCAGCAGAGGGACAGGTCCGACGGGCTACGAGCAGTACTTC. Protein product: CATSRGTGPTGYEQYF.

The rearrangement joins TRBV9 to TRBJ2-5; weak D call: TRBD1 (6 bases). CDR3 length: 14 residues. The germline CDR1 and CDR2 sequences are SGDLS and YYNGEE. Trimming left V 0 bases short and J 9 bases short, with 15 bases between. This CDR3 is CASSVGFAEGAQYF. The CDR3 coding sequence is TGTGCCAGCAGCGTAGGATTCGCTGAGGGGGCCCAGTACTTC.

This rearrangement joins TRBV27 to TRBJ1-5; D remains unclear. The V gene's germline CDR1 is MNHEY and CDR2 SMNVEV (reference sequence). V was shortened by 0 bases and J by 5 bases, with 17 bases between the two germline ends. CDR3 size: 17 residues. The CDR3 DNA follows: TGTGCCAGCAGTTTATCGGCCCAGGCCCCAAGGTATCAGCCCCAGCATTTT. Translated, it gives CASSLSAQAPRYQPQHF.

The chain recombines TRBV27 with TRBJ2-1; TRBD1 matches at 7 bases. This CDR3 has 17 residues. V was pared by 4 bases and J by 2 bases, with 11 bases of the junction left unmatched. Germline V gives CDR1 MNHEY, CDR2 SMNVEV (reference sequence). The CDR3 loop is CASSSPQRDRAYNEQFF. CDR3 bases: TGTGCCAGCAGTTCACCACAGCGAGACAGGGCCTACAATGAGCAGTTCTTC.

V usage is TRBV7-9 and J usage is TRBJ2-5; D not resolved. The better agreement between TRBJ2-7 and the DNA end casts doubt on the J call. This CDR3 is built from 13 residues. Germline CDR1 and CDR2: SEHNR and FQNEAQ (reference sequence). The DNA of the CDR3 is TGTGCCAGCAGATCTTCAGGCGCCTACGAGCAGTACTTC. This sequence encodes CASRSSGAYEQYF.

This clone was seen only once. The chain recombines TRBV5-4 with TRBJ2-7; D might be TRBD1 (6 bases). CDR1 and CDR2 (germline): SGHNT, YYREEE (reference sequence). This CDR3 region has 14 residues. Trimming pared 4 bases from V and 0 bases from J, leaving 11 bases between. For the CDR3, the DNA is TGTGCCAGCAGCCTAAGGACAGTCTCCTACGAGCAGTACTTC. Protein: CASSLRTVSYEQYF.

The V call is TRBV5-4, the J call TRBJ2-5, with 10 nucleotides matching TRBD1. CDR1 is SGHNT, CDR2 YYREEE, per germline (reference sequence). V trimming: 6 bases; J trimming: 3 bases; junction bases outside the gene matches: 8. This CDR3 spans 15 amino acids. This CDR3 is CASKTGGIIKETQYF. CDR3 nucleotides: TGTGCCAGCAAGACAGGGGGCATCATAAAAGAGACCCAGTACTTC.

In nucleotides, the CDR3 is TGTGCCAGCAGCTTAGGCCGGACGTGGGAGGCTTTCTTT. This codes for CASSLGRTWEAFF. The chain carries TRBV7-2 and TRBJ1-1; D uncertain. With 1 base removed from V and 11 bases from J, the gap between germline ends came to 14 bases. There are 13 residues in the CDR3. CDR1 is SGHTA, CDR2 FQGNSA, per germline.

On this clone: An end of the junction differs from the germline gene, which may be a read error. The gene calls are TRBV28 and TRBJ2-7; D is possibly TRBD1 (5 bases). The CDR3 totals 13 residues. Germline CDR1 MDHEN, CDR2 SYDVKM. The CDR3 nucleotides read TGTGCCAGCAGTTCGCACCACAGGTACGGGCAGTACTTC. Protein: CASSSHHRYGQYF.

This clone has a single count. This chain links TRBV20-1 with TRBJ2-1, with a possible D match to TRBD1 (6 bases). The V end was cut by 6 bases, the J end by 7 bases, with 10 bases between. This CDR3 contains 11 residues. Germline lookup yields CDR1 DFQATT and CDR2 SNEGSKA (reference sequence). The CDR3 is CSAPGTNEQFF. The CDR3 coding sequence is TGCAGTGCCCCGGGGACAAATGAGCAGTTCTTC.

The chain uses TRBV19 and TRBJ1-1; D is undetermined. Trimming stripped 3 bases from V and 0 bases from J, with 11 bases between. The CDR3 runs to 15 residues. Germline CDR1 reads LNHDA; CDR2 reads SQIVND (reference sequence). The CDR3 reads CASSISGILNTEAFF. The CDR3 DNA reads TGTGCCAGTAGTATTTCGGGGATCTTGAACACTGAAGCTTTCTTT.

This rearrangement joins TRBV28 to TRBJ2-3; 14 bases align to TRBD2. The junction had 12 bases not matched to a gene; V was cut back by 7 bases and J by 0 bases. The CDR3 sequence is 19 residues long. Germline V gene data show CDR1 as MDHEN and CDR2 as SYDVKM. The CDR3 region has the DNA TGTGCCAGCACCTCGACTAGCGGGAGGGCCCAGTCTAGCACAGATACGCAGTATTTT. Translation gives CASTSTSGRAQSSTDTQYF.

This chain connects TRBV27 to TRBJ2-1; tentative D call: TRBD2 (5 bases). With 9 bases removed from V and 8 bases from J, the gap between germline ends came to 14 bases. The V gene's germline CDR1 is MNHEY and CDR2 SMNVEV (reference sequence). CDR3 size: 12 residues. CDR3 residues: CASWERVDEQFF. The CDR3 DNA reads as TGTGCCAGTTGGGAGAGGGTCGATGAGCAGTTCTTC.

The CDR3 loop is CASSLVGGGLDTQYF. CDR3 coding DNA: TGTGCCAGCAGCTTAGTCGGGGGAGGTCTGGATACGCAGTATTTT. This chain uses TRBV7-9 with TRBJ2-3, with D perhaps matching TRBD2 (6 bases). This CDR3 is 15 amino acids long. V lost 1 base to trimming and J lost 6 bases, with 14 bases between them. CDR1 is SEHNR and CDR2 is FQNEAQ in the germline V gene (reference sequence).